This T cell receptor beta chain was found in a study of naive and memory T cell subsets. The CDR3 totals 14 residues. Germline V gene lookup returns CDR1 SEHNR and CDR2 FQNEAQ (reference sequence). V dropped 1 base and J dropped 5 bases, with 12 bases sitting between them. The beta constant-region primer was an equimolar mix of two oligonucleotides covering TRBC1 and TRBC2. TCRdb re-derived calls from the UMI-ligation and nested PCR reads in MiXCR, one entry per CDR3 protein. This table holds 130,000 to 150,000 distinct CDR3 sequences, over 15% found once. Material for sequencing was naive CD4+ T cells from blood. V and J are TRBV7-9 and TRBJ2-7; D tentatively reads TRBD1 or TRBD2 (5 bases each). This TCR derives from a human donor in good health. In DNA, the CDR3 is TGTGCCAGCAGCTTAGTCAGGGACGCCGACGAGCAGTACTTC. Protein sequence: CASSLVRDADEQYF. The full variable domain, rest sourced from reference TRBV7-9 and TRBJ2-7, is DTGVSQNPRHKITKRGQNVTFRCDPISEHNRLYWYRQTLGQGPEFLTYFQNEAQLEKSRLLSDRFSAERPKGSFSTLEIQRTEQGDSAMYLCASSLVRDADEQYFGPGTRLTVT.